This entry lists 14 T cell receptor beta chains sequenced from one sample in a study of shared clonotypes between healthy human individuals. This table comes from immunoSEQ multiplex PCR, and its TCRdb copy is limited to in-frame clones, with some not included. Among 2 million to 2.5 million clones listed, approximately 93% were seen once. Material for sequencing was naive CD4+ T cells from PBMCs. Subset of the sample: CD45RA+ positively selected. These receptors came from a man between 18 and 29 years old in good health. Some clones in this sample may be carry-over from other donors' samples.

This chain joins TRBV28 and TRBJ2-7; 15 bases match TRBD2. The CDR3 length is 18 residues. J lost 2 bases, V lost 3 bases, and 8 bases had no gene match. Germline CDR1 reads MDHEN; CDR2 reads SYDVKM. The CDR3 protein is CASSFPGLAGGWTYEQYF. The CDR3 DNA reads as TGTGCCAGCAGTTTCCCTGGACTAGCGGGAGGGTGGACCTACGAGCAGTACTTC.

The chain couples TRBV28 to TRBJ1-3; possibly TRBD1 for D (6 bases). Germline values: CDR1 MDHEN, CDR2 SYDVKM. V was trimmed by 6 bases and J by 0 bases, leaving 15 bases between them. The CDR3 runs 16 residues. The CDR3 region is CASRMNRALSGNTIYF. CDR3 bases: TGTGCCAGCAGGATGAACAGGGCCCTCTCTGGAAACACCATATATTTT.

The CDR3 DNA is TGTGCCAGCTCACTCGGACAGAATTATGGCTACACCTTC. Protein sequence: CASSLGQNYGYTF. The J gene is TRBJ1-2, the V gene TRBV18; tentatively, D is TRBD1 (6 bases). Deletions cut 4 bases from V and 5 bases from J, with 11 bases between. The CDR3 is 13 amino acids. Germline V gene sequence: CDR1 KGHSH, CDR2 LQKENI.

The chain joins TRBV5-4 to TRBJ1-4; TRBD1 matches at 8 bases. Per the germline V gene, CDR1 is SGHNT and CDR2 is YYREEE (reference sequence). This CDR3 region has 15 residues. Trimming removed 4 bases from V and 5 bases from J; junction bases left unmatched: 7. CDR3 residues: CASSPTGVGNEKLFF. The CDR3 DNA reads TGTGCCAGCAGCCCGACAGGGGTGGGAAATGAAAAACTGTTTTTT.

A note on this clone: At the DNA level, this CDR3 is encoded by other sequences in the same sample as well. The chain has TRBV28 and TRBJ2-7; TRBD1 aligns across 7 bases. Germline V gives CDR1 MDHEN, CDR2 SYDVKM. This CDR3 region has 12 residues. V shed 6 bases and J 4 bases; nucleotides not matched to a gene: 3. CDR3 in DNA: TGTGCCAGCAGCTTGACAGGGTACGAGCAGTACTTC. Encoded protein: CASSLTGYEQYF.

The V call is TRBV28, the J call TRBJ2-1; tentatively, D is TRBD1 (6 bases). Germline CDR1 is MDHEN and CDR2 is SYDVKM. The CDR3 spans 16 residues. V was cut by 6 bases and J by 9 bases, with 24 bases left in between. The CDR3 region has the DNA TGTGCCAGCAGACCCTCCGGGACACCTTATGGTGGTGAGCAGTTCTTC. Amino acids: CASRPSGTPYGGEQFF.

This CDR3 reads CASSNGAGWDNEQFF. In nucleotides, the CDR3 is TGTGCCAGCAGCAATGGGGCGGGATGGGACAATGAGCAGTTCTTC. The genes are TRBV7-7 and TRBJ2-1; possible D gene TRBD2, 6 bases. CDR3 length equals 15 residues. Trimming shortened V by 5 bases and J by 5 bases, and 16 bases separated the two germline ends. Germline CDR1 is SSHAT and CDR2 is FNYEAQ (reference sequence). The whole variable domain, filled in from reference TRBV7-7 and TRBJ2-1, reads GAGVSQSPRYKVTKRGQDVTLRCDPISSHATLYWYQQALGQGPEFLTYFNYEAQPDKSGLPSDRFSAERPEGSISTLTIQRTEQRDSAMYRCASSNGAGWDNEQFFGPGTRLTVL.

The rearrangement links TRBV4-3 to TRBJ1-2; D ambiguous. The V and J ends lost 4 bases and 8 bases respectively, with 14 bases between them. The CDR3 spans 13 residues. Germline CDR1 and CDR2: LGHNA and YSLEER. The chain's CDR3 is CASSLGAVGGYTF. For the CDR3, the DNA is TGCGCCAGCAGCCTGGGAGCGGTCGGGGGCTACACCTTC.

In regard to this clone: This specimen includes other DNA sequences encoding the same CDR3. V is TRBV5-1 and J is TRBJ1-3; D gene uncertain. With 0 bases removed from V and 0 bases from J, the gap between germline ends came to 7 bases. CDR3 length: 15 amino acids. Germline CDR1 reads SGHRS; CDR2 reads YFSETQ. In DNA, the CDR3 is TGCGCCAGCAGCTTGGCTGGCAACTCTGGAAACACCATATATTTT. Amino acid sequence: CASSLAGNSGNTIYF.

The V call is TRBV28, the J call TRBJ1-1; 7 positions match TRBD1. Germline V CDR1 and CDR2: MDHEN, SYDVKM. Trimming took 5 bases from V and 5 from J; bases not matched to a gene: 8. This CDR3 contains 14 residues. CDR3 DNA sequence: TGTGCCAGCAGTCCCCTACTCAGGGGGACTGAAGCTTTCTTT. It is translated as CASSPLLRGTEAFF.

As to this clone: This sample includes further DNA sequences coding for the same CDR3. This chain links TRBV7-9 with TRBJ1-1, with 7 bases that match TRBD1. Trimming removed 4 bases from V and 2 bases from J; junction bases left unmatched: 4. The germline gives CDR1 SEHNR, CDR2 FQNEAQ (reference sequence). CDR3 length: 14 amino acids. The CDR3 sequence: CASSSRDSNTEAFF. CDR3 nucleotide sequence: TGTGCCAGCAGCTCCCGGGACAGCAACACTGAAGCTTTCTTT.

V and J are TRBV4-1 and TRBJ2-7; D unclear. Germline CDR1 is MGHRA and CDR2 is YSYEKL. CDR3 size: 13 residues. Trimming stripped 3 bases from V and 2 bases from J, with 8 bases between. The CDR3 protein is CASSHPEAYEQYF. CDR3 sequence (DNA): TGCGCCAGCAGCCACCCCGAGGCCTACGAGCAGTACTTC.

This chain connects TRBV21-1 to TRBJ2-6; the table's D call, TRBD2, has no DNA check behind it. TRBV21-1 is termed a pseudogene. CDR3 length: 15 residues. The CDR3 reads CASSKCHLGANVLTF. The CDR3 DNA sequence: TGTGCCAGCAGCAAATGTCATCTAGGGGCCAACGTCCTGACTTTC.

Note on this clone: At one end the junction does not follow the germline gene, possibly because of a read error. This chain connects TRBV5-1 to TRBJ2-7; perhaps TRBD1 as D (6 bases). CDR1 SGHRS and CDR2 YFSETQ come from the germline V gene. This CDR3 has 14 amino acids. DNA of the CDR3: TGCGCCAGCAGATTGGGGACATCCTCCTACGAGCAGTACTTC. It is translated as CASRLGTSSYEQYF.